These T cell receptor beta chains were read from a single sample in a study of blood T cell repertoires in COVID-19. Repertoires were generated with immunoSEQ multiplex PCR, while TCRdb's copy carries only in-frame clones and drops some. The sample shows a few hundred thousand clones, around 85% of them seen only once. The sequencing input was peripheral blood. The source of these receptors is a man in his sixties with acute or convalescent COVID-19. Each CDR3 is given with its conserved first and last residue. Fields, in order: D gene, J gene, clone size, V gene, CDR3 protein, CDR3 DNA. A D gene is named only where the DNA matches it firmly. Clone size is stated in some rows and not others, as once, few, many or a class when expanded.

d_call: .
j_call: TRBJ1-2
clone_size: .
v_call: TRBV25-1
cdr3_aa: CASSARDSPLYGYTF
cdr3_nt: TGTGCCAGCAGTGCCCGGGACTCACCCCTTTATGGCTACACCTTC

d_call: .
j_call: TRBJ2-4
clone_size: .
v_call: TRBV11-2
cdr3_aa: CASSPTGSYLGSKNIQYF
cdr3_nt: TGTGCCAGCAGCCCTACAGGGTCCTACCTTGGGAGCAAAAACATTCAGTACTTC

d_call: TRBD2
j_call: TRBJ2-1
clone_size: .
v_call: TRBV10-3
cdr3_aa: CAISRTSGSGNEQFF
cdr3_nt: TGTGCCATCAGCAGAACTAGCGGGAGTGGCAATGAGCAGTTCTTC

d_call: TRBD2
j_call: TRBJ2-1
clone_size: few
v_call: TRBV5-6
cdr3_aa: CASSSLAASYNEQFF
cdr3_nt: TGTGCCAGCAGCTCACTAGCGGCCTCCTACAATGAGCAGTTCTTC

d_call: .
j_call: TRBJ2-3
clone_size: .
v_call: TRBV19
cdr3_aa: CASSIQSDTQYF
cdr3_nt: TGTGCCAGTAGTATTCAATCAGATACGCAGTATTTT

d_call: TRBD1
j_call: TRBJ1-2
clone_size: .
v_call: TRBV19
cdr3_aa: CASSTVNRGADRGYTF
cdr3_nt: TGTGCCAGTAGTACGGTCAACAGGGGCGCGGATCGGGGCTACACCTTC

d_call: .
j_call: TRBJ1-6
clone_size: .
v_call: TRBV19
cdr3_aa: CASSGTRHSPLHF
cdr3_nt: TGTGCCAGTTCCGGGACTCGGCATTCACCCCTCCACTTT

d_call: TRBD2
j_call: TRBJ2-3
clone_size: once
v_call: TRBV28
cdr3_aa: CASSLIGLAGTDTQYF
cdr3_nt: TGTGCCAGCAGTTTAATTGGTCTAGCGGGCACAGATACGCAGTATTTT

d_call: .
j_call: TRBJ1-4
clone_size: .
v_call: TRBV28
cdr3_aa: CASSRIQGGNEKLFF
cdr3_nt: TGTGCCAGCAGTCGGATACAGGGTGGTAATGAAAAACTGTTTTTT

d_call: .
j_call: TRBJ2-7
clone_size: .
v_call: TRBV28
cdr3_aa: CASSLGWTTYEQYF
cdr3_nt: TGTGCCAGCAGTTTAGGTTGGACAACTTACGAGCAGTACTTC

d_call: TRBD1
j_call: TRBJ1-5
clone_size: once
v_call: TRBV7-2
cdr3_aa: CASSEDRFQPQHF
cdr3_nt: TGTGCCAGCAGCGAGGACAGGTTTCAGCCCCAGCATTTT

d_call: .
j_call: TRBJ2-1
clone_size: .
v_call: TRBV11-3
cdr3_aa: CASSPPRHNSYNEQFF
cdr3_nt: TGTGCCAGCAGCCCACCGCGACACAATTCCTACAATGAGCAGTTCTTC

d_call: .
j_call: TRBJ2-2
clone_size: .
v_call: TRBV7-3
cdr3_aa: CASSLPTEGSAGELFF
cdr3_nt: TGTGCCAGCAGCTTACCCACGGAGGGTTCGGCCGGGGAGCTGTTTTTT

d_call: TRBD1
j_call: TRBJ2-1
clone_size: .
v_call: TRBV19
cdr3_aa: CASSIPSDRGNNEQFF
cdr3_nt: TGTGCCAGTAGTATTCCCTCGGACAGGGGTAACAATGAGCAGTTCTTC

d_call: .
j_call: TRBJ1-2
clone_size: .
v_call: TRBV24-1
cdr3_aa: CATSDHGQLVSGYTF
cdr3_nt: TGTGCCACCAGTGATCACGGACAGCTGGTGTCTGGCTACACCTTC

d_call: TRBD1
j_call: TRBJ1-6
clone_size: .
v_call: TRBV7-7
cdr3_aa: CVKSEGAFNSPLHF
cdr3_nt: TGTGTAAAATCGGAGGGGGCCTTTAATTCACCCCTCCACTTT

d_call: TRBD1
j_call: TRBJ1-2
clone_size: .
v_call: TRBV6-5
cdr3_aa: CASSRPGQGYDGYTF
cdr3_nt: TGTGCCAGCAGCCGACCGGGACAGGGCTACGATGGCTACACCTTC

d_call: .
j_call: TRBJ2-2
clone_size: .
v_call: TRBV18
cdr3_aa: CASSQGRANTGELFF
cdr3_nt: TGTGCCAGCTCACAAGGCAGGGCGAACACCGGGGAGCTGTTTTTT

d_call: .
j_call: TRBJ2-7
clone_size: .
v_call: TRBV4-2
cdr3_aa: CASSPDQRLTYEQYF
cdr3_nt: TGTGCCAGCAGCCCAGACCAGCGTCTTACCTACGAGCAGTACTTC

d_call: .
j_call: TRBJ1-1
clone_size: .
v_call: TRBV6-5
cdr3_aa: CASSYDRRNTEAFF
cdr3_nt: TGTGCCAGCAGTTACGACAGGAGGAACACTGAAGCTTTCTTT

d_call: .
j_call: TRBJ2-1
clone_size: .
v_call: TRBV7-3
cdr3_aa: CASSFVASSYNEQFF
cdr3_nt: TGTGCCAGCAGCTTCGTAGCGAGCTCCTACAATGAGCAGTTCTTC

d_call: TRBD1
j_call: TRBJ1-1
clone_size: once
v_call: TRBV6-6
cdr3_aa: CASSPLPDRGRGANTEAFF
cdr3_nt: TGTGCCAGCAGTCCACTCCCGGACAGGGGGCGAGGGGCTAACACTGAAGCTTTCTTT

d_call: TRBD1
j_call: TRBJ2-3
clone_size: .
v_call: TRBV7-8
cdr3_aa: CASRQGAQADTQYF
cdr3_nt: TGTGCCAGCAGACAGGGGGCTCAGGCAGATACGCAGTATTTT

d_call: .
j_call: TRBJ2-1
clone_size: .
v_call: TRBV6-6
cdr3_aa: CASSYSTMGEQFF
cdr3_nt: TGTGCCAGCAGTTACTCCACAATGGGCGAGCAGTTCTTC

d_call: .
j_call: TRBJ1-2
clone_size: .
v_call: TRBV5-6
cdr3_aa: CASSPPRAGLGENGYTF
cdr3_nt: TGTGCCAGCAGCCCCCCTAGAGCCGGTCTCGGAGAAAATGGCTACACCTTC

d_call: .
j_call: TRBJ1-3
clone_size: .
v_call: TRBV19
cdr3_aa: CASSTRVHPNTIYF
cdr3_nt: TGTGCCAGTAGTACCCGGGTTCATCCAAACACCATATATTTT

d_call: TRBD2
j_call: TRBJ2-3
clone_size: .
v_call: TRBV5-4
cdr3_aa: CASSLVAGGGTDTQYF
cdr3_nt: TGTGCCAGCAGCTTGGTTGCGGGAGGGGGCACAGATACGCAGTATTTT

d_call: .
j_call: TRBJ2-7
clone_size: .
v_call: TRBV27
cdr3_aa: CASSARDTYEQYF
cdr3_nt: TGTGCCAGCAGTGCCCGGGACACATACGAGCAGTACTTC

d_call: TRBD1
j_call: TRBJ2-7
clone_size: .
v_call: TRBV6-1
cdr3_aa: CASSDRDRGRQGSYEQYF
cdr3_nt: TGTGCCAGCAGTGACCGGGACAGGGGGCGTCAAGGCTCCTACGAGCAGTACTTC

d_call: TRBD2
j_call: TRBJ2-3
clone_size: once
v_call: TRBV4-1
cdr3_aa: CASNGGGADTQYF
cdr3_nt: TGCGCCAGCAACGGTGGGGGGGCAGATACGCAGTATTTT

d_call: .
j_call: TRBJ2-1
clone_size: .
v_call: TRBV7-9
cdr3_aa: CASSNPSQGMGNEQFF
cdr3_nt: TGTGCCAGCAGCAACCCGAGCCAGGGAATGGGAAATGAGCAGTTCTTC

d_call: TRBD1
j_call: TRBJ1-4
clone_size: .
v_call: TRBV5-1
cdr3_aa: CASSRGQVNEKLFF
cdr3_nt: TGCGCCAGCAGCAGGGGACAGGTCAATGAAAAACTGTTTTTT

d_call: .
j_call: TRBJ1-2
clone_size: few
v_call: TRBV11-3
cdr3_aa: CASSLEGGLYGYTF
cdr3_nt: TGTGCCAGCAGCTTAGAGGGGGGGCTCTATGGCTACACCTTC

d_call: TRBD1
j_call: TRBJ2-4
clone_size: .
v_call: TRBV2
cdr3_aa: CATWQGVRDIQYF
cdr3_nt: TGTGCCACCTGGCAGGGGGTGAGGGACATTCAGTACTTC

d_call: TRBD1
j_call: TRBJ1-2
clone_size: .
v_call: TRBV18
cdr3_aa: CASSPSGTGNYGYTF
cdr3_nt: TGTGCCAGCTCACCTTCCGGGACAGGGAACTATGGCTACACCTTC

d_call: TRBD2
j_call: TRBJ2-7
clone_size: .
v_call: TRBV9
cdr3_aa: CASSALTSGRRDEQYF
cdr3_nt: TGTGCCAGCAGCGCACTTACTAGCGGGAGAAGGGACGAGCAGTACTTC

d_call: TRBD2
j_call: TRBJ2-1
clone_size: .
v_call: TRBV7-2
cdr3_aa: CASSSTSGAYNEQFF
cdr3_nt: TGTGCCAGCAGCTCGACTAGCGGGGCATACAATGAGCAGTTCTTC